This paragraph reports one TCR beta chain. Its target is not known. The data are from a study of molecular identifiers for immune sequencing clone quantification. Overall study: Replicates split RNA from about 20,000 or 100,000 naive CD8 cells five ways, and the researchers sequenced four portions. Study conclusions and caveats: It was shown that clones above 20 RNA copies held over 98% of effector molecules, but under 1% in naive cells.

In preparing bulk TCR libraries, previously described methods and listed TCR primers were used. TCRdb fed the PCR reads into MiXCR, producing one record per CDR3 protein. The sample carries around 480,000 distinct CDR3 sequences, around 21% recorded once. Unmatched junction bases numbered 5, after V lost 4 bases and J lost 8 bases. Germline lookup yields CDR1 GTSNPN and CDR2 SVGIG (reference sequence). This CDR3 spans 14 amino acids. This chain links TRBV30 with TRBJ1-6; 10 bases are shared with TRBD1. The receptor was isolated from a human donor in good health. Some libraries in this study had Jurkat cell RNA spiked in. The sequenced material came from naive CD8+ T cells from blood, with Jurkat cell RNA spiked in. This sample's subset: FACS-sorted CD8+CD4-CCR7+CD45RA+ naive T cells. The CDR3 reads CAWTGTGAYSPLHF. The CDR3 nucleotides read TGTGCCTGGACCGGGACAGGGGCTTATTCACCCCTCCACTTT.